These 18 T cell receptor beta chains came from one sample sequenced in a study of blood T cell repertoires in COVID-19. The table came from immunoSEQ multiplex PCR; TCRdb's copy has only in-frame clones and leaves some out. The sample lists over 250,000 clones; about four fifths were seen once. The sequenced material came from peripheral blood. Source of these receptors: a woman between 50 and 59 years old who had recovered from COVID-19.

CDR3 bases: TGTGCCAGCAGCTTAGATCAAGGGGGCACCGGGACCAAAAACATTCAGTACTTC. Its protein product is CASSLDQGGTGTKNIQYF. This chain joins TRBV11-3 and TRBJ2-4; 7 nucleotides align to TRBD1. This CDR3 has 18 residues. Germline V gene lookup returns CDR1 SGHNT and CDR2 YENEEA. The V segment lost 0 bases and the J segment 2 bases; nucleotides outside the gene matches: 10.

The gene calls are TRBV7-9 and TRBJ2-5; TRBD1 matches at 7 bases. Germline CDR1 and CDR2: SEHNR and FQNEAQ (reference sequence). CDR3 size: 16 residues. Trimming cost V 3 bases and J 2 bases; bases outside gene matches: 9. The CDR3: CASSLWTGPEQETQYF. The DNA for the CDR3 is TGTGCCAGCAGCTTGTGGACAGGCCCGGAACAAGAGACCCAGTACTTC.

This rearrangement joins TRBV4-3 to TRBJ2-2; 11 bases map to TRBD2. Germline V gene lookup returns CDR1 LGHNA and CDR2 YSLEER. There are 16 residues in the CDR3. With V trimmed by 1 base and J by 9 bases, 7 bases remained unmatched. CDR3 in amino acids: CASSQGLAGWGRELFF. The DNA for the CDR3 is TGCGCCAGCAGCCAAGGACTAGCGGGGTGGGGCCGGGAGCTGTTTTTT.

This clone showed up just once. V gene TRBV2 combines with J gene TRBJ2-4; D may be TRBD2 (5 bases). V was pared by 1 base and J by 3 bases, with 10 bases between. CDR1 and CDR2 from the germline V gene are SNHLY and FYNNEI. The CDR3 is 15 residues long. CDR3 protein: CASSEGRGGKNIQYF. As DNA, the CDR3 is TGTGCCAGCAGTGAAGGGCGAGGAGGCAAAAACATTCAGTACTTC.

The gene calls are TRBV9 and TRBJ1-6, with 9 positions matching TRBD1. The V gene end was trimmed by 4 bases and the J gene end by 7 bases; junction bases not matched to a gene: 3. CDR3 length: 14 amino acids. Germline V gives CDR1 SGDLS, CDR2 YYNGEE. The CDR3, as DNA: TGTGCCAGCAGCCCCGGACAGGGGAATTCACCCCTCCACTTT. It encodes CASSPGQGNSPLHF.

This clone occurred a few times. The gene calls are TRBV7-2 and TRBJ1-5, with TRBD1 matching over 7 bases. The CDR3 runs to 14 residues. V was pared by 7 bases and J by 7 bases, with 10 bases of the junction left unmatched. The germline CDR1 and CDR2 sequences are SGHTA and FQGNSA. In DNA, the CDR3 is TGTGCCAGCACCCCTCGACAGGGATCCCAGCCCCAGCATTTT. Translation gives CASTPRQGSQPQHF.

The CDR3: CASSPPTGVHYGYTF. The CDR3 DNA follows: TGTGCCAGCAGTCCACCTACCGGGGTGCACTATGGCTACACCTTC. This rearrangement joins TRBV21-1 to TRBJ1-2. TRBV21-1 corresponds to a pseudogene. The length of the CDR3 is 15 residues.

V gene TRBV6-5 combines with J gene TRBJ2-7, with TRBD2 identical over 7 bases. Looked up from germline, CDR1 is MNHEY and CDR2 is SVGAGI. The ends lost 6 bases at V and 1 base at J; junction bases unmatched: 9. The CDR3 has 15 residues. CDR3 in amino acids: CASSDPGLTSYEQYF. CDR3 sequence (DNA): TGTGCCAGCAGCGACCCGGGACTAACATCCTACGAGCAGTACTTC.

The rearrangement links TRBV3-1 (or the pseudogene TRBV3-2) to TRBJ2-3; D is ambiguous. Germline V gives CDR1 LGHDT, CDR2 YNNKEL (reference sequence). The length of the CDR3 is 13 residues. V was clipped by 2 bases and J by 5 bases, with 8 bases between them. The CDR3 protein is CASSQRPGDTQYF. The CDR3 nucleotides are TGTGCCAGCAGCCAACGTCCGGGAGATACGCAGTATTTT.

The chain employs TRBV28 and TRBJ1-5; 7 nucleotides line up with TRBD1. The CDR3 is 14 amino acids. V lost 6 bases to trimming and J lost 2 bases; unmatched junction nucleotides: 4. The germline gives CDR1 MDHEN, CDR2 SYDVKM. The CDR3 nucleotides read TGTGCCAGCAGAGGAGGACAGGGCAATCAGCCCCAGCATTTT. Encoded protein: CASRGGQGNQPQHF.

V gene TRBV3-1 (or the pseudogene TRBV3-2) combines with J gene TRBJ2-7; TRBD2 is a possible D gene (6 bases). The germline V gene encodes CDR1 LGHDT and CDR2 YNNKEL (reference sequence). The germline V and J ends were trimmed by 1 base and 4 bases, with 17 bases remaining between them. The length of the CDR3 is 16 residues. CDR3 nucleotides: TGTGCCAGCAGCCAAGGCTGGGGCGGGGCCATTTACGAGCAGTACTTC. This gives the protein CASSQGWGGAIYEQYF.

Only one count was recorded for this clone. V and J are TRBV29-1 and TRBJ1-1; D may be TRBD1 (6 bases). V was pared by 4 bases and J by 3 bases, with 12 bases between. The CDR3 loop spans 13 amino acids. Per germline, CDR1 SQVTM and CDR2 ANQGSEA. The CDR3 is CSVVHREYTEAFF. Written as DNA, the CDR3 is TGCAGCGTTGTCCACAGGGAGTACACTGAAGCTTTCTTT.

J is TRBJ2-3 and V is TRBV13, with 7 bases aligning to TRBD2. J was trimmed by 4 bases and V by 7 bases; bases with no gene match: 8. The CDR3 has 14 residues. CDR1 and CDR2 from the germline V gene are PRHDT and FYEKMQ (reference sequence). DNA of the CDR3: TGTGCCAGCATTAGCGCGGGAGAAGCAGATACGCAGTATTTT. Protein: CASISAGEADTQYF.

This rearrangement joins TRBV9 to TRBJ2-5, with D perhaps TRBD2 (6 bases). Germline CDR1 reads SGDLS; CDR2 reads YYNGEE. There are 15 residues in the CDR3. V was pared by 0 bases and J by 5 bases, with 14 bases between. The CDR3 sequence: CASSVGSGSVETQYF. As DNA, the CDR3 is TGTGCCAGCAGCGTAGGTTCCGGGAGCGTGGAGACCCAGTACTTC.

CDR3 amino acids: CASSRPYNSGQVDNQPQHF. In DNA form, the CDR3 reads TGTGCCAGCAGTCGCCCCTATAACTCGGGACAAGTCGACAATCAGCCCCAGCATTTT. The chain uses TRBV27 and TRBJ1-5, with D possibly being TRBD1 (6 bases). Germline V gene data show CDR1 as MNHEY and CDR2 as SMNVEV (reference sequence). The CDR3 is 19 residues long. Trimming left V 5 bases short and J 3 bases short, with 26 bases between.

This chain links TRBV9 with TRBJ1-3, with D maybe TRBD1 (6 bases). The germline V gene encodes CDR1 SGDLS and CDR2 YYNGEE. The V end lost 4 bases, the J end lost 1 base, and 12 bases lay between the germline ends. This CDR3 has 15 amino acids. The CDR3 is CASSTGSPSGNTIYF. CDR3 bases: TGTGCCAGCAGCACAGGGTCCCCATCTGGAAACACCATATATTTT.

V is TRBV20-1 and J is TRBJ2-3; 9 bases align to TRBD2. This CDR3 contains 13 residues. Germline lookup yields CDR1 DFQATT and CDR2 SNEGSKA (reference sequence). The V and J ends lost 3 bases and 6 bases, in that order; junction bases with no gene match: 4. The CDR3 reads CSASSGRLDTQYF. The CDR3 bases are TGCAGTGCTAGTAGCGGGAGATTGGATACGCAGTATTTT.

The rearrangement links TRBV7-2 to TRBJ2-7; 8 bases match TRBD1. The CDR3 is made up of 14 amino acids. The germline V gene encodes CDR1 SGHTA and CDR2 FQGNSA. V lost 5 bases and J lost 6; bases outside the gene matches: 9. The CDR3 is CASSQGAGRLEQYF. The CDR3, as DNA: TGTGCCAGCAGCCAGGGGGCAGGACGGCTCGAGCAGTACTTC.